A few counts support the clone carrying this TCR beta chain. The entry originates in a study of T cell repertoires in cytomegalovirus infection. Study overall: CMV infection and matching HLA type were both indicated by public TCR beta signatures.

The CDR3 is 13 residues long. V was clipped by 4 bases and J by 6 bases, with 11 bases between them. Germline V gives CDR1 SGHDN, CDR2 FVKESK. TCRdb used MiXCR to reprocess the reads, holding one entry per CDR3 protein. The sample yields 150,000 to 190,000 distinct CDR3 sequences, about a quarter seen once. The chain recombines TRBV14 with TRBJ2-3, with D perhaps matching TRBD1 (5 bases). The sequence derives from a human donor in good health (CMV status not recorded). Some clones in this sample may be carry-over from other donors' samples. The sequenced material came from PBMCs. The CDR3 protein is CASSLSGRDTQYF. CDR3 DNA: TGTGCCAGCAGCCTCTCAGGGCGGGATACGCAGTATTTT. The variable domain in full, with the rest retrieved from reference TRBV14 and TRBJ2-3, is EAGVTQFPSHSVIEKGQTVTLRCDPISGHDNLYWYRRVMGKEIKFLLHFVKESKQDESGMPNNRFLAERTGGTYSTLKVQPAELEDSGVYFCASSLSGRDTQYFGPGTRLTVL.